The 8 T cell receptor beta chains below were found in one sample sequenced in a study of OX40 agonist ivuxolimab in advanced cancers. The library was generated by the immunoSEQ multiplex PCR assay. In its TCRdb copy, this immuneACCESS table keeps in-frame sequences only and misses some clones. Where compared with another copy, unresolved V genes explain less than half of these, and the others have no known cause. The sample contains 45,000 to 50,000 clones, around nine tenths of them found a single time. Of the sample, 52% is held by the ten largest clones. Sequenced material: CD4+ or CD8+ T cells sorted from blood, taken in a trial of the OX40 agonist ivuxolimab. These receptors were taken from an adult with an advanced solid tumor such as melanoma, head and neck, liver or kidney cancer.

V is TRBV7-2 and J is TRBJ2-5; no firm D call. Between the trimmed V and J ends, which lost 5 bases and 3 bases, there was a span of 4 bases. CDR1 is SGHTA, CDR2 FQGNSA, per germline. This CDR3 contains 11 residues. The CDR3 sequence is CASSHEETQYF. In nucleotides, the CDR3 is TGTGCCAGCAGCCACGAAGAGACCCAGTACTTC.

The rearrangement links TRBV2 to TRBJ2-5; maybe TRBD1 (5 bases). This CDR3 has 14 amino acids. V lost 4 bases, J lost 1 base, and 10 bases lay in between. In germline, CDR1 is SNHLY, CDR2 FYNNEI. The CDR3: CASSAGASQETQYF. CDR3 sequence (DNA): TGTGCCAGCAGTGCTGGGGCCTCCCAAGAGACCCAGTACTTC.

The chain uses TRBV28 and TRBJ1-4; D gene uncertain. Trimming stripped 6 bases from V and 10 bases from J, with 18 bases between. Germline CDR1 MDHEN, CDR2 SYDVKM. The length of the CDR3 is 14 residues. This CDR3 is CASSQKTADGKLFF. CDR3 nucleotides: TGTGCCAGCAGCCAAAAGACGGCGGACGGAAAACTGTTTTTT. The full variable domain, in which reference TRBV28 and TRBJ1-4 provide the parts outside the CDR3, is DVKVTQSSRYLVKRTGEKVFLECVQDMDHENMFWYRQDPGLGLRLIYFSYDVKMKEKGDIPEGYSVSREKKERFSLILESASTNQTSMYLCASSQKTADGKLFFGSGTQLSVL.

This chain connects TRBV18 to TRBJ1-2; TRBD1 matches 8 bases. The J segment lost 4 bases and the V segment lost 3 bases, leaving 7 bases of the junction unmatched. The CDR3 has 15 amino acids. Germline V lookup: CDR1 KGHSH, CDR2 LQKENI. The CDR3 sequence: CASSPGQGAGYGYTF. In DNA, the CDR3 is TGTGCCAGCTCACCCGGACAGGGTGCAGGCTATGGCTACACCTTC.

The chain combines TRBV27 with TRBJ2-7; unclear D gene. CDR1 MNHEY and CDR2 SMNVEV come from the germline V gene (reference sequence). The CDR3 runs to 12 residues. Trimming pared 4 bases from V and 0 bases from J, leaving 4 bases between. CDR3 sequence: CASSSLSYEQYF. The CDR3, as DNA: TGTGCCAGCAGTTCCCTCTCCTACGAGCAGTACTTC.

The chain combines TRBV6-6 with TRBJ1-4; 7 nucleotides agree with TRBD1. From germline, CDR1 is MNHNY and CDR2 SVGAGI (reference sequence). This CDR3 is built from 16 residues. The junction had 12 bases not matched to a gene; V was cut back by 5 bases and J by 6 bases. The CDR3, as DNA: TGTGCCAGCAGTGCTATCGGGACAGATTGGGATGAAAAACTGTTTTTT. Protein: CASSAIGTDWDEKLFF.

This clone was seen a single time. The chain joins TRBV6-5 to TRBJ2-7, with TRBD1 identical over 8 bases. Germline-derived CDR1 and CDR2 are MNHEY and SVGAGI. The CDR3 contains 14 residues. With V trimmed by 5 bases and J by 5 bases, 8 bases remained unmatched. CDR3 sequence reads: CASSGRQGIDEQYF. For the CDR3, the DNA is TGTGCCAGCAGTGGCCGACAGGGGATCGACGAGCAGTACTTC.

V and J are TRBV13 and TRBJ2-7; TRBD2 matches at 16 bases. This CDR3 has 17 residues. V lost 5 bases and J lost 1; bases outside the gene matches: 5. The germline gives CDR1 PRHDT, CDR2 FYEKMQ (reference sequence). The CDR3 DNA sequence: TGTGCCAGCAGCCCGACGGGACTAGCGGGAGGGTCCTACGAGCAGTACTTC. It specifies CASSPTGLAGGSYEQYF.